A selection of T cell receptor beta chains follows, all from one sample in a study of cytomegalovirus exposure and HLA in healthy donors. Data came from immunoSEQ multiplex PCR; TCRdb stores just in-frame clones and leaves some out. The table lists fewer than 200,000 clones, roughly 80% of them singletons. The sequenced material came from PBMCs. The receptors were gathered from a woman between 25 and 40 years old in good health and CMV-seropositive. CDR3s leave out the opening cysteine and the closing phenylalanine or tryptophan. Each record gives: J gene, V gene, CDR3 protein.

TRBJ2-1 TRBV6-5 ASSNPGGADDEQF
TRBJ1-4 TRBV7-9 ASSPQGPRTNEKLF
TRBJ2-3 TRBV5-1 ASSLGQTTDTQY
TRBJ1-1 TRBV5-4 ASSQERALEAF
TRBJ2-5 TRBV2 ASSEMRQETQY
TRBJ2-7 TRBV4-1 ASSQVRIDRESYEQY
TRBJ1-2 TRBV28 ASSLRQSNYGYT
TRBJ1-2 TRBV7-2 ASSLKGEYGAGYT
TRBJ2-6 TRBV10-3 AISDSTHSGANVLT
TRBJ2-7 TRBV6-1 ASITLASPYEQY
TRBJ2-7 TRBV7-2 ASSLRRGGMQY
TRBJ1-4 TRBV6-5 ASSYLTGPREKLF
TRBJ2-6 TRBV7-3 ASSLQAGYPDNVLT
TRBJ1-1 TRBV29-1 SVLTDVNTEAF
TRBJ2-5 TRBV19 ASSTSAGGETQY
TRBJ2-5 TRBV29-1 SVAGQGPGETQY
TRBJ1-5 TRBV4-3 ASSQDGDWNQPQH
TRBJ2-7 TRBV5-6 ASSLVQANEQY
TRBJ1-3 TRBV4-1 ASSHGQGRSGNTIY
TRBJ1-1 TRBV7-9 SSSLDTGGNTEAF
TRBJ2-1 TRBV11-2 ASSLDSGNYQF
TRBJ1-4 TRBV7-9 ASSLLKGGDEKLF
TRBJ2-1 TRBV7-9 ASQPAGGPYNEQF
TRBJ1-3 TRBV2 TSSVSGVSGNTIY
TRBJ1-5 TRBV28 ASSSDISNQPQH
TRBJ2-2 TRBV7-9 SSSGRTGGILRNTGELF
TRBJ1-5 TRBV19 ASRGRGIYSNQPQH
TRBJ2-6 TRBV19 ASSFDRGRGSGANVLT
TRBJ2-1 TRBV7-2 ASSLGPLTYNEQF